This T cell receptor beta chain was obtained from a study of identical twins. Findings and caveats of the study: Twin pairs had excess sharing that was weaker in beta out-of-frame sequences. High-abundance cord blood beta clonotypes had fewer insertions; memory repertoires showed none. Because invariant MAIT and iNKT cells could be present, zero-insertion analyses could be partly confounded.

To note about this clonotype: Its antigen is not identified.

TCRdb processed the 5' RACE reads anew with MiXCR; each CDR3 protein has one entry. The sample holds 350,000 or so distinct CDR3 sequences; about 12% are singletons and the top ten take more than 6%. The CDR3 length is 17 residues. The germline V and J ends were trimmed by 2 bases and 3 bases, with 21 bases remaining between them. Germline values: CDR1 SGHNT, CDR2 YYREEE (reference sequence). These same records also appear under a second study, on yellow fever vaccine responses in identical twins.

The sample consisted of CD8+ T cells sorted from blood. The chain combines TRBV5-4 with TRBJ2-7; D is possibly TRBD1 or TRBD2 (5 bases each). The source is a woman aged 18-30 years in good health. CDR3 in DNA: TGTGCCAGCAGCTTCGGGGCCGTACCGGGACCTAACTACGAGCAGTACTTC. It yields the protein CASSFGAVPGPNYEQYF.